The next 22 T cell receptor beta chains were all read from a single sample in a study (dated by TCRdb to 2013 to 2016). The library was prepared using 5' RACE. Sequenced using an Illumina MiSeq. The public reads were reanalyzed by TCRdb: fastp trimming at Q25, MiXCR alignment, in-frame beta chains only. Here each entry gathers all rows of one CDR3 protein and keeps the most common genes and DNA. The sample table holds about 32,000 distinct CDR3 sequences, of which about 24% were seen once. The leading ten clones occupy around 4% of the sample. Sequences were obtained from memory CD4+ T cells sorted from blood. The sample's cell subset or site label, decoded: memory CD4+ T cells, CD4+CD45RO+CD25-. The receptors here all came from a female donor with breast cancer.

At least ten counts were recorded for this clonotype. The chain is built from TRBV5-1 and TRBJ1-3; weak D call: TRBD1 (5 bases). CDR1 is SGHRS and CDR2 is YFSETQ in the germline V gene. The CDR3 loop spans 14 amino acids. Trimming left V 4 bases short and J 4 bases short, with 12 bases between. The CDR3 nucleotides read TGCGCCAGCAGCGCGACAGTCGGGGGAAACACCATATATTTT. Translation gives CASSATVGGNTIYF.

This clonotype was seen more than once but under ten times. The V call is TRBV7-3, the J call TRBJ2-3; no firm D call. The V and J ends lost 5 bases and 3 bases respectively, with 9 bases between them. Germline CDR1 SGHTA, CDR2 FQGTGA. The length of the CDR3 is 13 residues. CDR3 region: CASSTARTDTQYF. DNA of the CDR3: TGTGCCAGCAGCACCGCCCGGACAGATACGCAGTATTTT.

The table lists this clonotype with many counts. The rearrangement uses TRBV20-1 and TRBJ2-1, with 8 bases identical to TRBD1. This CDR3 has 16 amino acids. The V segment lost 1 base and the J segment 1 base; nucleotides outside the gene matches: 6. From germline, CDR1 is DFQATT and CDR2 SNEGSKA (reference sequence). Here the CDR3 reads CSARGQDRASYNEQFF. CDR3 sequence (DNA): TGCAGTGCTAGAGGTCAGGACAGGGCGTCCTACAATGAGCAGTTCTTC.

The CDR3 DNA sequence: TGTGCCAGCAGCTTAACCCCGGACAGGGTGGACACTGAAGCTTTCTTT. Encoded protein: CASSLTPDRVDTEAFF. J is TRBJ1-1 and V is TRBV7-2; TRBD1 matches at 8 bases. Germline V gene sequence: CDR1 SGHTA, CDR2 FQGNSA. The CDR3 extends over 16 amino acids. The V gene end was trimmed by 2 bases and the J gene end by 3 bases; junction bases not matched to a gene: 8.

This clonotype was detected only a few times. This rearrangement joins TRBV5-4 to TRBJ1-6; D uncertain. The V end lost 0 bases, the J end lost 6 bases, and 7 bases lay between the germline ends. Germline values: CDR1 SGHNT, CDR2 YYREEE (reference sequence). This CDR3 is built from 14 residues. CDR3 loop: CASSLERINSPLHF. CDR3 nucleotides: TGTGCCAGCAGCTTGGAACGGATTAATTCACCCCTCCACTTT.

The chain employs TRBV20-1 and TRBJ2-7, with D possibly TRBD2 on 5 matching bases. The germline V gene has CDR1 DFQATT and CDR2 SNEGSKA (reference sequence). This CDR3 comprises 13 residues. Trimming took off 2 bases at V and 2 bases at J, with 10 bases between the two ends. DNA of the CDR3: TGCAGTGCTAGATCTGAGGGAGCCTACGAGCAGTACTTC. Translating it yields CSARSEGAYEQYF.

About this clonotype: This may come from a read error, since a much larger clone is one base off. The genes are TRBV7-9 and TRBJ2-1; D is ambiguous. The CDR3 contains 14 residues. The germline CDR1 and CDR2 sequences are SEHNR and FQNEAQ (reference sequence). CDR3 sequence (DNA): TGTACCAGCAGCTATCCTACTACCTACAATGAGCAGTTCTTC. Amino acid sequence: CTSSYPTTYNEQFF.

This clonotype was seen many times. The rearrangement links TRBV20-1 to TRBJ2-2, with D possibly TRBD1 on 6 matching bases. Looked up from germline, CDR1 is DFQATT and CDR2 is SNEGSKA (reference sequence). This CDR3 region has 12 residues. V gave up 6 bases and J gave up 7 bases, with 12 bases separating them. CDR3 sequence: CSAGGGDGELFF. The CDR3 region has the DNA TGCAGTGCCGGTGGGGGCGACGGGGAGCTGTTTTTT.

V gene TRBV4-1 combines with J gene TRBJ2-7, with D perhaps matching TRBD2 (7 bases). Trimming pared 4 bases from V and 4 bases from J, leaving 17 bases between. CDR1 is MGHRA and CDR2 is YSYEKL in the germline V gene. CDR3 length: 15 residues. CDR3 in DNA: TGCGCCAGCAGCCCCACGGCGGGGGCCACATACGAGCAGTACTTC. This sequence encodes CASSPTAGATYEQYF.

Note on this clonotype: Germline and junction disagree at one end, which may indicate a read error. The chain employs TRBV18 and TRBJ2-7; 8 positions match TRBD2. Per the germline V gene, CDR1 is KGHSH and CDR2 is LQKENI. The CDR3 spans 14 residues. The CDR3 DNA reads TGTGCCAGCTCACCTTGGCGGGAGGCTAACGAGCGGTACTTC. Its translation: CASSPWREANERYF. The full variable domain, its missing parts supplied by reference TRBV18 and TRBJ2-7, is NAGVMQNPRHLVRRRGQEARLRCSPMKGHSHVYWYRQLPEEGLKFMVYLQKENIIDESGMPKERFSAEFPKEGPSILRIQQVVRGDSAAYFCASSPWREANERYFGPGTRLTVT.

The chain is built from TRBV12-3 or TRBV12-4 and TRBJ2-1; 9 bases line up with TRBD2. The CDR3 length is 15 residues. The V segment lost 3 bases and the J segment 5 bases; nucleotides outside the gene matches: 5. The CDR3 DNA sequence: TGTGCCAGCAGTTTCACCGGGACTAGCCACAATGAGCAGTTCTTC. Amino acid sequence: CASSFTGTSHNEQFF.

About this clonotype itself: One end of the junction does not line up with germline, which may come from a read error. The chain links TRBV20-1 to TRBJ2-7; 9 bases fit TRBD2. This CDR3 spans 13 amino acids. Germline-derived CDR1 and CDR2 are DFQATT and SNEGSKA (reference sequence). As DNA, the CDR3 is TGCAGCGTTGGGCCTAGCGGGACCCACGAGCAGAACTTC. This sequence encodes CSVGPSGTHEQNF.

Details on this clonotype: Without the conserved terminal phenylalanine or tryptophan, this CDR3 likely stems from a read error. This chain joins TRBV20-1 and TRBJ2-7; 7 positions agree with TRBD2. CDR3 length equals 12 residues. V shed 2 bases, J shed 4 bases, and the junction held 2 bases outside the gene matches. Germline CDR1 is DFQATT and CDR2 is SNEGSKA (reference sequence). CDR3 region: CSARREVYEQYL. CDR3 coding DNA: TGCAGTGCTAGACGGGAGGTTTACGAGCAGTACCTC.

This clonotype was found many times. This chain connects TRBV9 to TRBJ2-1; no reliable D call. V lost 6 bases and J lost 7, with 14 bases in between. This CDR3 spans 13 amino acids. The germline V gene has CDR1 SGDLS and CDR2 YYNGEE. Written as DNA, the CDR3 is TGTGCCAGCACCCCGGGTGGGCGGAATGAGCAGTTCTTC. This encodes CASTPGGRNEQFF.

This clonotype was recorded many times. CDR3 sequence reads: CASSLSHIGGYTF. DNA of the CDR3: TGTGCCAGCAGTTTATCTCATATAGGGGGCTACACCTTC. The V call is TRBV27, the J call TRBJ1-2; D not certain. CDR1 and CDR2 from the germline V gene are MNHEY and SMNVEV (reference sequence). V lost 0 bases to trimming and J lost 8 bases, with 10 bases between them. This CDR3 is built from 13 residues.

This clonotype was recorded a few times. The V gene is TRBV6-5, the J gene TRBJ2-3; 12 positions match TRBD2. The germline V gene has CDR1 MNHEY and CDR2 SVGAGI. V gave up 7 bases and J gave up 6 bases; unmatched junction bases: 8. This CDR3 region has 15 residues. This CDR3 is CASTRLAGVLDTQYF. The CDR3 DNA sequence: TGTGCCAGCACCCGACTAGCGGGAGTCTTGGATACGCAGTATTTT.

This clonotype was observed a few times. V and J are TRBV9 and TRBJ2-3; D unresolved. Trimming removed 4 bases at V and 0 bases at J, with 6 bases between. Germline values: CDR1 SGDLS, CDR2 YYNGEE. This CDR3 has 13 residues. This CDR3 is CASSQSSTDTQYF. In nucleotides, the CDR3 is TGTGCCAGCAGCCAATCTAGCACAGATACGCAGTATTTT.

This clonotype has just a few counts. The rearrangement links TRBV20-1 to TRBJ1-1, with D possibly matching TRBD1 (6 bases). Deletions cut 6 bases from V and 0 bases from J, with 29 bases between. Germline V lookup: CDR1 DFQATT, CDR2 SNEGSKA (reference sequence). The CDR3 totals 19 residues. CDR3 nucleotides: TGCAGTGCCAGGGTCGGGGGCAGGGCGGTCGCCGCCATGAACACTGAAGCTTTCTTT. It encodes CSARVGGRAVAAMNTEAFF.

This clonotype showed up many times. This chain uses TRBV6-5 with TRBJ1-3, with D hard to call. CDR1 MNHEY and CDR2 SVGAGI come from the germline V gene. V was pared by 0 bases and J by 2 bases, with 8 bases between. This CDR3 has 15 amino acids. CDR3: CASSYSGTPGNTIYF. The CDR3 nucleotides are TGTGCCAGCAGTTACTCGGGAACACCTGGAAACACCATATATTTT.

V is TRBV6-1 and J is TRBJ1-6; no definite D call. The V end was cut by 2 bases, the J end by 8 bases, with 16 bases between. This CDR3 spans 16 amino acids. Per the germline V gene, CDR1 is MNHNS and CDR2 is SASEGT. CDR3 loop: CASSEYSWAEYSPLHF. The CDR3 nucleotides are TGTGCCAGCAGTGAATATTCATGGGCAGAGTATTCACCCCTCCACTTT.

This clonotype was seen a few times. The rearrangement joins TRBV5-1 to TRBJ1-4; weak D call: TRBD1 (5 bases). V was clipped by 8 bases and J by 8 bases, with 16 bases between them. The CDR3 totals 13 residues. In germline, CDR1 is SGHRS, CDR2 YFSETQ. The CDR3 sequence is CASNKGIGEKLFF. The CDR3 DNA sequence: TGCGCCAGTAATAAGGGGATAGGGGAAAAACTGTTTTTT.

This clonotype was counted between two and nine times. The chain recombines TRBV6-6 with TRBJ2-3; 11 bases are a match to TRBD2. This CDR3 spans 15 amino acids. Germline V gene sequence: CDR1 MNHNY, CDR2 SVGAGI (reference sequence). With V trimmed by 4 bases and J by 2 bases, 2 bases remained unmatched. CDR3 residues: CASSLAGGDTDTQYF. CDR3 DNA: TGTGCCAGCAGTTTAGCGGGAGGGGACACAGATACGCAGTATTTT.